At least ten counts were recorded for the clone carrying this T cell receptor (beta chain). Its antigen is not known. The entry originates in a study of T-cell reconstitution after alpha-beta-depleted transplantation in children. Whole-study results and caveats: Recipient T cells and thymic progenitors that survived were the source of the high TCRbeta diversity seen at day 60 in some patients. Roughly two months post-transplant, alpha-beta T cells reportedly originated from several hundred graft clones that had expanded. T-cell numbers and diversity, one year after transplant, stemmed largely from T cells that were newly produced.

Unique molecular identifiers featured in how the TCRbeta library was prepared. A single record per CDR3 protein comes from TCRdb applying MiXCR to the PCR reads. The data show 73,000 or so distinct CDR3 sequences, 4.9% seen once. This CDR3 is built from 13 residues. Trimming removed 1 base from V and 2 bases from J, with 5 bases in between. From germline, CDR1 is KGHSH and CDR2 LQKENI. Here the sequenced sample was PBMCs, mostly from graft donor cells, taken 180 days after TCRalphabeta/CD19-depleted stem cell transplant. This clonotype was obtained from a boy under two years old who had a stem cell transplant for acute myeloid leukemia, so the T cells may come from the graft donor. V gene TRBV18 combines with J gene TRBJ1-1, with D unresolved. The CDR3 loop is CASSPQSNTEAFF. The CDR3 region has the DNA TGTGCCAGCTCACCACAATCAAACACTGAAGCTTTCTTT.